The next 2 T cell receptor beta chains were all read from a single sample in a study of beta chain features in type 1 diabetes. Expressed TCRB transcripts were sequenced because the isolated RNA had all been reverse transcribed beforehand. Using immunoSEQ multiplex PCR, the repertoire was profiled, and TCRdb retains in-frame clones only, with some absent. The sample carries over 300,000 clones, roughly 8% recorded once. The sequenced sample was central memory CD4+ T cells from blood. Every receptor here comes from a woman aged 18-30 years in good health.

There are many counts of this clone. The CDR3 nucleotides read TGTGCCAGCAATGACAGGGGCTCTGGAAACACCATATATTTT. Protein product: CASNDRGSGNTIYF. The rearrangement uses TRBV28 and TRBJ1-3; TRBD1 matches at 8 bases. Per the germline V gene, CDR1 is MDHEN and CDR2 is SYDVKM. With 7 bases clipped from V and 0 bases from J, the junction kept 2 bases outside the gene matches. The CDR3 is 14 amino acids.

This clone has a handful of counts. This sequence joins TRBV7-9 and TRBJ2-5, with D tentatively TRBD1 or TRBD2 (5 bases each). CDR3 length: 16 amino acids. V shed 3 bases and J shed 4 bases, with 18 bases lying between them. Germline V gene data show CDR1 as SEHNR and CDR2 as FQNEAQ (reference sequence). CDR3 sequence (DNA): TGTGCCAGCAGCTTTGGGGGTACTCGCCGTAGAGAGACCCAGTACTTC. It specifies CASSFGGTRRRETQYF.